The 22 T cell receptor beta chains in this list originate from one sample, sequenced in a study of CD8 T cells in ankylosing spondylitis. TCRdb used MiXCR to reprocess the 5' RACE reads, holding one entry per CDR3 protein. The sample carries 300,000 to 350,000 distinct CDR3 sequences, 20% to 25% recorded once. Input material: blood, either unsorted or a sorted T cell fraction (not recorded which). The receptors originated from a female donor with ankylosing spondylitis or in good health (not recorded which).

The V and J genes are TRBV7-2 and TRBJ2-3; 8 bases agree with TRBD2. V lost 5 bases and J lost 0; bases outside the gene matches: 4. Germline V gene sequence: CDR1 SGHTA, CDR2 FQGNSA. The CDR3 has 15 amino acids. Here the CDR3 reads CASSPSGRSTDTQYF. The CDR3 DNA reads as TGTGCCAGCAGCCCAAGCGGGAGAAGCACAGATACGCAGTATTTT.

This rearrangement joins TRBV6-5 to TRBJ1-5, with D possibly matching TRBD1 (5 bases). This CDR3 contains 14 residues. V was shortened by 6 bases and J by 4 bases, with 13 bases between the two germline ends. CDR1 MNHEY and CDR2 SVGAGI come from the germline V gene. DNA for the CDR3: TGTGCCAGCAGCTACGGGGGTGGGAATCAGCCCCAGCATTTT. It translates to CASSYGGGNQPQHF.

In this sample, this clonotype turned up a few times. The chain carries TRBV7-3 and TRBJ1-2; 7 nucleotides line up with TRBD1. Germline V gene data show CDR1 as SGHTA and CDR2 as FQGTGA. This CDR3 has 14 amino acids. The J segment lost 5 bases and the V segment lost 4 bases, leaving 7 bases of the junction unmatched. CDR3 loop: CASSYQGEGYGYTF. The CDR3 DNA sequence: TGTGCCAGCAGCTACCAGGGGGAGGGTTATGGCTACACCTTC.

This clonotype was picked up many times. V usage is TRBV6-1 and J usage is TRBJ1-4; 12 nucleotides line up with TRBD1. This CDR3 spans 15 amino acids. Per germline, CDR1 MNHNS and CDR2 SASEGT. The V gene end was trimmed by 8 bases and the J gene end by 6 bases; junction bases not matched to a gene: 7. CDR3 in amino acids: CASRDRGRRDEKLFF. The CDR3 DNA is TGTGCCAGCCGGGACAGGGGGCGCAGGGATGAAAAACTGTTTTTT.

J is TRBJ2-1 and V is TRBV12-3 or TRBV12-4; 10 bases fit TRBD2. The CDR3 totals 15 residues. With V trimmed by 7 bases and J by 4 bases, 7 bases remained unmatched. CDR3 loop: CASIKAGGPYNEQFF. CDR3 bases: TGTGCCAGCATAAAAGCGGGAGGGCCTTACAATGAGCAGTTCTTC.

The chain uses TRBV5-1 and TRBJ2-7, with 9 bases that match TRBD1. The CDR3 totals 14 residues. Germline trimming cut 2 bases from V and 5 bases from J; bases unmatched to any gene: 5. Germline values: CDR1 SGHRS, CDR2 YFSETQ. CDR3 nucleotides: TGCGCCAGCAGCTTACAGGGGGCGCGTAACGAGCAGTACTTC. It yields the protein CASSLQGARNEQYF.

CDR3 nucleotide sequence: TGCGCCAGCAGCTCACAGGGAAATTTAAACACCGGGGAGCTGTTTTTT. Amino acids: CASSSQGNLNTGELFF. The rearrangement links TRBV5-1 to TRBJ2-2; D is possibly TRBD1 (6 bases). V was cut by 3 bases and J by 2 bases, with 14 bases left in between. Germline CDR1 reads SGHRS; CDR2 reads YFSETQ. This CDR3 has 16 amino acids.

The rearrangement uses TRBV20-1 and TRBJ2-5; 8 nucleotides align to TRBD2. The CDR3 has 14 residues. Germline loops: CDR1 DFQATT, CDR2 SNEGSKA (reference sequence). Trimming took 6 bases from V and 5 from J; bases not matched to a gene: 11. Here the CDR3 reads CSARLAPALETQYF. The DNA for the CDR3 is TGCAGTGCCCGACTAGCGCCGGCCTTGGAGACCCAGTACTTC.

The chain is built from TRBV20-1 and TRBJ1-2, with unresolved D. This CDR3 region has 18 residues. The germline gives CDR1 DFQATT, CDR2 SNEGSKA (reference sequence). Trimming cost V 3 bases and J 6 bases, with 29 bases left between them. This chain's CDR3 is CSASKELGTMGFLDGYTF. CDR3 bases: TGCAGTGCTAGTAAAGAATTGGGAACTATGGGGTTTCTAGATGGCTACACCTTC.

The chain carries TRBV7-2 and TRBJ2-7, with a weak D call TRBD2 (7 bases). The CDR3 runs to 17 residues. CDR1 SGHTA and CDR2 FQGNSA come from the germline V gene. Trimming took off 2 bases at V and 3 bases at J, with 20 bases between the two ends. This chain's CDR3 is CASSLRGGDGAGYEQYF. For the CDR3, the DNA is TGTGCCAGCAGCTTAAGGGGGGGAGACGGGGCGGGCTACGAGCAGTACTTC.

The rearrangement uses TRBV6-4 and TRBJ2-1, with D possibly matching TRBD1 (5 bases). The CDR3 has 13 amino acids. CDR1 MRHNA and CDR2 SNTAGT come from the germline V gene. The V gene lost 6 bases and the J gene lost 5 bases, with 11 bases spanning the gap. The CDR3 here is CASSPGHNNEQFF. The CDR3 nucleotides read TGTGCCAGCAGCCCCGGACACAACAATGAGCAGTTCTTC.

There are a few counts of this clonotype. This rearrangement joins TRBV18 to TRBJ2-3; 8 bases match TRBD2. The CDR3 spans 17 residues. Germline V CDR1 and CDR2: KGHSH, LQKENI. V was pared by 2 bases and J by 3 bases, with 10 bases of the junction left unmatched. The CDR3 is CASSPVPSGRVTDTQYF. CDR3 nucleotides: TGTGCCAGCTCACCAGTACCAAGCGGGAGAGTGACAGATACGCAGTATTTT.

This clonotype was found many times. The J gene is TRBJ1-1, the V gene TRBV15; a weak D match, TRBD1 (5 bases). This CDR3 region has 14 residues. Germline CDR1 and CDR2: LNHNV and YYDKDF (reference sequence). Trimming took off 1 base at V and 7 bases at J, with 13 bases between the two ends. The CDR3 sequence: CATSRAGLRGEAFF. CDR3 DNA sequence: TGTGCCACCAGCAGAGCGGGGCTCCGGGGTGAAGCTTTCTTT.

This clonotype showed up just a few times. This chain joins TRBV20-1 and TRBJ2-3, with D perhaps given as TRBD1 or TRBD2 (6 bases each). Germline assignment: CDR1 DFQATT and CDR2 SNEGSKA (reference sequence). The ends were cut back, 5 bases at V and 3 bases at J, with 24 bases in the middle. This CDR3 contains 17 residues. CDR3 loop: CSAPGGRINPRTDTQYF. The CDR3 DNA sequence: TGCAGTGCTCCCGGGGGCAGGATTAACCCAAGGACAGATACGCAGTATTTT.

This clonotype has ten or more counts. The rearrangement links TRBV12-3 or TRBV12-4 to TRBJ2-4; D is ambiguous. V was clipped by 0 bases and J by 7 bases, with 10 bases between them. The CDR3 totals 14 residues. The chain's CDR3 is CASSLASSLNIQYF. Written as DNA, the CDR3 is TGTGCCAGCAGTTTAGCGTCTTCTCTGAACATTCAGTACTTC.

This clonotype was detected a few times. J is TRBJ2-7 and V is TRBV5-5; maybe TRBD2 (6 bases). V lost 2 bases, J lost 2 bases, and 14 bases lay in between. This CDR3 has 15 amino acids. Germline V lookup: CDR1 SGHKS, CDR2 YYEKEE (reference sequence). The CDR3 nucleotides are TGTGCCAGCAGCTTAATCTGGGACTCAACCTACGAGCAGTACTTC. This codes for CASSLIWDSTYEQYF.

This clonotype was seen only a few times. The chain carries TRBV15 and TRBJ2-1; D unclear. Germline loops: CDR1 LNHNV, CDR2 YYDKDF (reference sequence). CDR3 length: 17 amino acids. The V and J ends lost 0 bases and 0 bases respectively, with 12 bases between them. This chain's CDR3 is CATSRDFHISSYNEQFF. For the CDR3, the DNA is TGTGCCACCAGCAGAGATTTCCACATTAGCTCCTACAATGAGCAGTTCTTC.

The table lists this clonotype with a few counts. The J gene is TRBJ2-3, the V gene TRBV4-2, with D uncertain. Per the germline V gene, CDR1 is LGHNA and CDR2 is YNFKEQ. Trimming removed 8 bases from V and 0 bases from J, with 12 bases in between. CDR3 length equals 14 residues. The DNA of the CDR3 is TGTGCCAGCGCTCTAGGTCAGAGCACAGATACGCAGTATTTT. It encodes CASALGQSTDTQYF.

V and J are TRBV25-1 and TRBJ2-7; possibly TRBD2 for D (5 bases). The CDR3 covers 14 residues. Deletions cut 5 bases from V and 2 bases from J, with 13 bases between. Germline CDR1 MGHDK, CDR2 SYGVNS. CDR3 amino acids: CASSRDGGPYEQYF. The CDR3 DNA reads as TGTGCCAGCAGTCGAGATGGAGGACCCTACGAGCAGTACTTC.

This clonotype appeared a few times. The rearrangement uses TRBV29-1 and TRBJ2-1; the match to TRBD1 covers 7 bases. The CDR3 extends over 11 amino acids. CDR1 SQVTM and CDR2 ANQGSEA come from the germline V gene. Losses at the gene ends were 6 bases for V and 7 bases for J; bases not matched to a gene: 3. The CDR3 nucleotides are TGCAGCGTCGCCAGGGGGAATGAGCAGTTCTTC. Its protein is CSVARGNEQFF.

This sequence joins TRBV6-1 and TRBJ1-1, with 9 bases fitting TRBD1. With V trimmed by 7 bases and J by 4 bases, 4 bases remained unmatched. The germline gives CDR1 MNHNS, CDR2 SASEGT. This CDR3 has 13 residues. The CDR3 DNA reads as TGTGCCAGCACCGCGACAGGGGGCACTGAAGCTTTCTTT. Its protein product is CASTATGGTEAFF.

This clonotype occurred many times. The CDR3 region has the DNA TGTGCCAGCAGTTTTGGCGGGAGGAGCTCCTACAATGAGCAGTTCTTC. Translating gives CASSFGGRSSYNEQFF. The chain couples TRBV28 to TRBJ2-1; 8 bases align to TRBD2. The CDR3 covers 16 residues. V lost 3 bases, J lost 0 bases, and 4 bases stayed unmatched. Germline CDR1 and CDR2: MDHEN and SYDVKM.